This TCR beta chain was recorded in a study of brain T cells in children with intractable seizures. CDR3 size: 11 residues. To note about this clone: No antigen is known for it. A junction boundary mismatches the germline segment, possibly from a read error.

General study points: Pre-surgery blood may have been undersampled, hiding some clones. Only CDR3 sequence similarity suggested viral specificity, without known HCMV serostatus.

Indicated time point: blood from clinic visit 5 months post-surgery; TSC patient then seizure free. Sequencing was limited to surgery cases with top T cell transcript signatures in brain tissue. The table came from immunoSEQ multiplex PCR; TCRdb's copy has only in-frame clones and leaves some out. The sample carries a few hundred thousand clones, 93% recorded once. Sequences were derived from peripheral blood, sampled more than 4 months after surgery. The chain combines TRBV12-3 or TRBV12-4 with TRBJ2-7; weak D call: TRBD1 (6 bases). The TCR sequence derives from a boy younger than two with tuberous sclerosis and intractable seizures. CDR3: CASSLGLQGSF. CDR3 in DNA: TGTGCCAGCAGTTTGGGATTACAGGGTTCCTTC.